This T cell receptor (beta chain) was retrieved from a study of blood T cells in healthy people across ages. A second PCR of roughly 7 to 11 cycles used a sample-barcoded 5' primer and a J-beta primer mix. TCRdb reprocessed the 5' RACE reads via MiXCR and lists one record per CDR3 protein. Here the sample spans about 1.4 million distinct CDR3 sequences, approximately 59% being singletons. Germline CDR1 SGHTA, CDR2 FQGNSA. V was pared by 5 bases and J by 8 bases, with 8 bases of the junction left unmatched. This CDR3 is 14 amino acids long. The specimen sequenced was blood. The sequence came from a man between 18 and 29 years old in good health. V is TRBV7-2 and J is TRBJ2-1; 8 bases map to TRBD1. CDR3 DNA sequence: TGTGCCAGCAGCGCGGGACAGGTTTTCGATGAGCAGTTCTTC. This sequence encodes CASSAGQVFDEQFF.